The rows below give T cell receptor beta chains drawn from one sample of a study of memory CD4+ T cells and cytomegalovirus serostatus. The repertoire was sequenced with immunoSEQ multiplex PCR; TCRdb's copy has only in-frame clones and lacks some. The sample includes around 60,000 clones, roughly 84% of them seen just once. Sample: memory CD4+ T cells from blood. All receptors come from an adult in good health and CMV-seronegative. Some clones in this sample may be carry-over from other donors' samples. The CDR3 runs from the conserved cysteine through the conserved F or W. D genes are given only for firm matches. Not every row has a clone size; where given, it reads once, few, many or a size class.

CDR3	DNA	V	D	J	size
CASTPSPATNEKLFF	TGTGCCAGCACCCCGTCTCCGGCAACTAATGAAAAACTGTTTTTT	TRBV6-6	NA	TRBJ1-4	NA
CASSSSTGDEQYF	TGTGCCAGCAGCTCTTCGACAGGGGACGAGCAGTACTTC	TRBV5-4	TRBD1	TRBJ2-7	few
CASSVAGGSTDTQYF	TGTGCCAGCTCTGTGGCGGGAGGCAGCACAGATACGCAGTATTTT	TRBV18	TRBD2	TRBJ2-3	once
CATSRDYGKTQYF	TGTGCCACCAGCAGAGATTATGGAAAGACCCAGTACTTC	TRBV15	NA	TRBJ2-5	NA
CASSQSGGSLAKNIQYF	TGTGCCAGCAGCCAATCCGGCGGGAGCTTGGCCAAAAACATTCAGTACTTC	TRBV16	TRBD2	TRBJ2-4	NA
CASSLAGVTGELFF	TGTGCCAGCAGCCTAGCGGGAGTCACCGGGGAGCTGTTTTTT	TRBV7-2	TRBD2	TRBJ2-2	once
CASSIGGRREQFF	TGTGCCAGTAGTATCGGAGGGCGGAGAGAGCAGTTCTTC	TRBV19	NA	TRBJ2-1	NA
CASSLTNEKLFF	TGTGCCAGCAGCCTAACTAATGAAAAACTGTTTTTT	TRBV5-8	NA	TRBJ1-4	NA
CASSLSIGYEQYF	TGTGCCAGCAGTTTATCAATCGGGTACGAGCAGTACTTC	TRBV27	NA	TRBJ2-7	NA
CASSDHYEQYF	TGTGCCAGTAGTGATCACTACGAGCAGTACTTC	TRBV19	NA	TRBJ2-7	NA
CASSLGGGADYTF	TGTGCCAGCAGCTTAGGTGGGGGCGCAGACTACACCTTC	TRBV11-2	NA	TRBJ1-2	NA
CASRVGGDQPQHF	TGCGCCAGCAGGGTAGGGGGGGACCAGCCCCAGCATTTT	TRBV5-1	NA	TRBJ1-5	NA
CAISVPAGELFF	TGTGCCATCAGTGTACCAGCCGGGGAGCTGTTTTTT	TRBV10-3	NA	TRBJ2-2	NA
CASSLLAGGVGAKNIQYF	TGTGCCAGCAGTTTACTAGCGGGAGGAGTCGGCGCCAAAAACATTCAGTACTTC	TRBV28	TRBD2	TRBJ2-4	NA
CASSSASGISYEQYF	TGTGCCAGCAGTTCTGCTAGCGGGATCTCCTACGAGCAGTACTTC	TRBV27	TRBD2	TRBJ2-7	NA
CASRRGDGPYEQYF	TGTGCCAGCAGAAGGGGTGATGGCCCCTACGAGCAGTACTTC	TRBV27	NA	TRBJ2-7	NA
CASSIEGGFGETQYF	TGTGCCAGTAGTATAGAGGGAGGGTTTGGGGAGACCCAGTACTTC	TRBV19	TRBD2	TRBJ2-5	NA
CASSTGTHNSPLHF	TGTGCCAGCAGCACCGGGACCCATAATTCACCCCTCCACTTT	TRBV13	NA	TRBJ1-6	few
CASSPVLGGSNEKLFF	TGCGCCAGCAGCCCCGTCCTAGGGGGTTCTAATGAAAAACTGTTTTTT	TRBV5-1	NA	TRBJ1-4	NA
CASSRQYNTEAFF	TGTGCCAGCAGCCGACAGTACAACACTGAAGCTTTCTTT	TRBV27	NA	TRBJ1-1	NA
CASALSSYNEQFF	TGTGCTAGTGCTTTGAGCTCCTACAATGAGCAGTTCTTC	TRBV12-5	NA	TRBJ2-1	NA
CASSVYAGTSAADTQYF	TGTGCCAGCAGCGTATATGCCGGGACTAGTGCGGCAGATACGCAGTATTTT	TRBV9	TRBD2	TRBJ2-3	NA
CASSLRGARSNSEAFF	TGTGCCAGCAGCTTACGGGGGGCCCGATCAAACAGTGAAGCTTTCTTT	TRBV7-9	NA	TRBJ1-1	NA
CASSLGGTGGADTQYF	TGCGCCAGCAGCTTGGGGGGGACAGGGGGCGCAGATACGCAGTATTTT	TRBV5-1	TRBD1	TRBJ2-3	NA
CASSQAVGGDTEAFF	TGCGCCAGCAGCCAAGCCGTTGGGGGGGACACTGAAGCTTTCTTT	TRBV4-1	NA	TRBJ1-1	few
CASSFVTGQGNTGELFF	TGTGCCAGCAGCTTCGTAACAGGACAGGGGAACACCGGGGAGCTGTTTTTT	TRBV9	TRBD1	TRBJ2-2	NA
CASSLRTSDTQYF	TGTGCCAGCAGCTTGCGGACCTCAGATACGCAGTATTTT	TRBV5-8	NA	TRBJ2-3	NA
CASSLAEGGQVYEQYF	TGCGCCAGCAGCTTGGCCGAGGGGGGACAAGTCTACGAGCAGTACTTC	TRBV5-1	NA	TRBJ2-7	NA
CASSPRLAANTGELFF	TGTGCCAGCAGCCCTCGGCTAGCGGCGAACACCGGGGAGCTGTTTTTT	TRBV11-2	TRBD2	TRBJ2-2	NA
CASRQTGIYNQPQHF	TGTGCCAGCAGGCAGACAGGGATCTACAATCAGCCCCAGCATTTT	TRBV6-1	TRBD1	TRBJ1-5	NA